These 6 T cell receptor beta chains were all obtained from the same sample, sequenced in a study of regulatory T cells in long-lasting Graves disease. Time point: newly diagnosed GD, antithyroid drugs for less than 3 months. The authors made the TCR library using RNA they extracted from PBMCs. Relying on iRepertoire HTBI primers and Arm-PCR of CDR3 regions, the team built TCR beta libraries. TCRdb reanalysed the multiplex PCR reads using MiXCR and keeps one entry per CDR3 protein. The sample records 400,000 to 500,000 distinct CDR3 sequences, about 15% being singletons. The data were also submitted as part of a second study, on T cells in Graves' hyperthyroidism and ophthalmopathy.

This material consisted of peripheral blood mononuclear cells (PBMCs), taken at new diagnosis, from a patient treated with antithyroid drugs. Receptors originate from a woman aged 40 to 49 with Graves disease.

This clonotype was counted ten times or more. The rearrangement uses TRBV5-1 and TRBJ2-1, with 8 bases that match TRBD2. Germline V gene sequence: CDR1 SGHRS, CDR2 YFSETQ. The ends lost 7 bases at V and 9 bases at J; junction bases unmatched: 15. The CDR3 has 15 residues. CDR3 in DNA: TGCGCCAGCCGACTAGCGTTTCAAATGGTTGGTGAGCAGTTCTTC. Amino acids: CASRLAFQMVGEQFF.

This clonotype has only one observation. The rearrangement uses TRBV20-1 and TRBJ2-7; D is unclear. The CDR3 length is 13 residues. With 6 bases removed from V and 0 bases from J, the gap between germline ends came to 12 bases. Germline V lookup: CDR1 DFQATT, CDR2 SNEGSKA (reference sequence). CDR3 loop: CSAPSPGSYEQYF. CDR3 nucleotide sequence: TGCAGTGCCCCCTCCCCTGGCTCCTACGAGCAGTACTTC.

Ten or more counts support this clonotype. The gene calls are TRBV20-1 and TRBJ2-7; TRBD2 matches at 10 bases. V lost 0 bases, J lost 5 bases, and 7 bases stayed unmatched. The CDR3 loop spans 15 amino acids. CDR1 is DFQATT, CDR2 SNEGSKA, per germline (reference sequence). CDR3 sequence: CSARDPAGGPHEQYF. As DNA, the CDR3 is TGCAGTGCTAGAGATCCAGCGGGAGGGCCTCACGAGCAGTACTTC.

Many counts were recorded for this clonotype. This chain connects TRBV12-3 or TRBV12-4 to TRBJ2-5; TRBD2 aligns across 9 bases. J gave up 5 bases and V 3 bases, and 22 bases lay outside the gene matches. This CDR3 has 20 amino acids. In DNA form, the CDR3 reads TGTGCCAGCAGTTTCGATGACTGGGAAGCGGGAGGAATTGGGCGGGAGACCCAGTACTTC. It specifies CASSFDDWEAGGIGRETQYF.

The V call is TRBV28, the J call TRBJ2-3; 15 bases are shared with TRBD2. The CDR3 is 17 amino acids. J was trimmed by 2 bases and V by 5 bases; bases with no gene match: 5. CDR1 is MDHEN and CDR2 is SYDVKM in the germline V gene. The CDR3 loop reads CASSVGLAGGNTDTQYF. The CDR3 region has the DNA TGTGCCAGCAGTGTCGGACTAGCGGGAGGGAACACAGATACGCAGTATTTT.

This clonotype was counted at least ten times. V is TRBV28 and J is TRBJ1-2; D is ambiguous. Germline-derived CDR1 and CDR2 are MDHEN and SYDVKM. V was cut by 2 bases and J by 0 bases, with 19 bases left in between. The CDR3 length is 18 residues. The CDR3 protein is CASSLLWERITSNYGYTF. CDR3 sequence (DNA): TGTGCCAGCAGTTTACTCTGGGAAAGAATAACGTCTAACTATGGCTACACCTTC.